The 5 T cell receptor beta chains listed next were all sequenced from one sample in a study of blood T cell repertoires in COVID-19. Sequencing was performed with immunoSEQ multiplex PCR; in TCRdb, only in-frame clones are kept and a portion is missing. Among tens of thousands of clones listed, approximately 88% were seen once. The sequenced sample consisted of peripheral blood. The receptors come from a woman aged 40 to 50 with acute or convalescent COVID-19.

The rearrangement joins TRBV5-6 to TRBJ1-1; 8 nucleotides align to TRBD1. Germline-derived CDR1 and CDR2 are SGHDT and YYEEEE. This CDR3 is built from 17 residues. Germline trimming cut 4 bases from V and 11 bases from J; bases unmatched to any gene: 22. DNA for the CDR3: TGTGCCAGCAGCGCACAGGGGGACCGCGGTGGTATCGTTCTGGCTTTCTTT. Its protein is CASSAQGDRGGIVLAFF.

The CDR3 bases are TGCGCCAGCAGCTCGGACAGGGGTTCTGGGGCCAACGTCCTGACTTTC. Translating it yields CASSSDRGSGANVLTF. The chain combines TRBV5-1 with TRBJ2-6; 9 bases are a match to TRBD1. V lost 3 bases to trimming and J lost 1 base; unmatched junction nucleotides: 2. The CDR3 sequence is 16 residues long. Germline V gives CDR1 SGHRS, CDR2 YFSETQ.

This sequence joins TRBV9 and TRBJ2-7; D is possibly TRBD1 (5 bases). V was pared by 0 bases and J by 5 bases, with 15 bases between. CDR1 is SGDLS, CDR2 YYNGEE, per germline. The CDR3 has 15 amino acids. CDR3 nucleotides: TGTGCCAGCAGCGTAGGCAGGGAACCCTTAGACGAGCAGTACTTC. It translates to CASSVGREPLDEQYF. Full variable domain (missing parts from reference TRBV9 and TRBJ2-7): DSGVTQTPKHLITATGQRVTLRCSPRSGDLSVYWYQQSLDQGLQFLIQYYNGEERAKGNILERFSAQQFPDLHSELNLSSLELGDSALYFCASSVGREPLDEQYFGPGTRLTVT.

The chain recombines TRBV19 with TRBJ2-1; 8 bases are shared with TRBD1. The CDR3 extends over 13 amino acids. Trimming cost V 6 bases and J 6 bases; bases outside gene matches: 4. The germline V gene encodes CDR1 LNHDA and CDR2 SQIVND (reference sequence). CDR3 region: CASRDRAVNEQFF. The CDR3 DNA reads TGTGCCAGTAGGGACAGGGCGGTCAATGAGCAGTTCTTC.

CDR3 sequence reads: CASSFGQGTIGYTF. For the CDR3, the DNA is TGTGCCAGCAGCTTTGGACAGGGGACCATCGGCTACACCTTC. This chain links TRBV7-2 with TRBJ1-2, with TRBD1 matching over 9 bases. V was pared by 3 bases and J by 8 bases, with 7 bases of the junction left unmatched. The V gene's germline CDR1 is SGHTA and CDR2 FQGNSA. CDR3 size: 14 residues.